These T cell receptor beta chains were read from a single sample in a study of OX40 agonist ivuxolimab in advanced cancers. Profiling relied on immunoSEQ multiplex PCR, and the TCRdb table lists in-frame clones only, not all of them. This table holds approximately 69,000 clones, approximately 88% found once. The sequencing used CD4+ or CD8+ T cells sorted from blood, collected in a trial of the OX40 agonist ivuxolimab. The origin of the receptors is an adult with an advanced solid tumor such as melanoma, head and neck, liver or kidney cancer. CDR3s include the opening cysteine and the closing phenylalanine or tryptophan. A D gene is named only where the DNA matches it firmly. The size entry is marked missing in some rows and otherwise reads once, few, many or a size class.

TRBJ2-5,TRBV7-2,-,-,TGTGCCAGCAGCTTAGTGGAGGGGGCTTGGGAGACCCAGTACTTC,CASSLVEGAWETQYF
TRBJ2-5,TRBV28,-,-,TGTGCCAGCCATTCAGGGGATCGAGGGACCCAGTACTTC,CASHSGDRGTQYF
TRBJ1-2,TRBV19,few,TRBD1,TGTGCCAGTACCACTCCCGGAGGACAGGGGGGTGCTAACTATGGCTACACCTTC,CASTTPGGQGGANYGYTF
TRBJ1-1,TRBV29-1,-,-,TGCAGCGTTTTTGGGAACACTGAAGCTTTCTTT,CSVFGNTEAFF
TRBJ2-3,TRBV28,-,-,TGTGCCAGCAGTTTAGGCCACTGGAGCTACACAGATACGCAGTATTTT,CASSLGHWSYTDTQYF
TRBJ1-6,TRBV5-5,-,-,TGTGCCAGCAGCTTGGATGTTTTCTCACCCCTCCACTTT,CASSLDVFSPLHF
TRBJ1-1,TRBV29-1,-,-,TGCAGCGTGAGTTCAGGGGTGGGCACTGAAGCTTTCTTT,CSVSSGVGTEAFF
TRBJ2-1,TRBV9,-,-,TGTGCCAGCAGCTACTTTCCCAAGGTAGGAGAGCAGTTCTTC,CASSYFPKVGEQFF
TRBJ2-5,TRBV19,-,-,TGTGCCAGTAGCCCGGGACTCCAAGAGACCCAGTACTTC,CASSPGLQETQYF
TRBJ2-3,TRBV19,once,TRBD1,TGTGCCAGTAGACCCGCTGGACAGGGTCAAACAGATACGCAGTATTTT,CASRPAGQGQTDTQYF
TRBJ1-6,TRBV9,-,-,TGTGCCAGCACAGTGGACAGCTCCTATAATTCACCCCTCCACTTT,CASTVDSSYNSPLHF
TRBJ1-3,TRBV9,-,-,TGTGCCAGCAGCGTAGACAGCTCTGGAAACACCATATATTTT,CASSVDSSGNTIYF
TRBJ2-7,TRBV19,-,-,TGTGCCAGTAGTACTCAGTTAGCGAAGAGCTCCTACGAGCAGTACTTC,CASSTQLAKSSYEQYF
TRBJ2-3,TRBV19,-,-,TGTGCCAGTAAAATCCTAGCGCTCAGAGTCAGCACAGATACGCAGTATTTT,CASKILALRVSTDTQYF
TRBJ2-5,TRBV2,-,TRBD1,TGTGCCAGCAGTACCCCGGGACAGGGGTCGGAGACCCAGTACTTC,CASSTPGQGSETQYF
TRBJ1-5,TRBV2,few,TRBD1,TGTGCCAGCAGGGGGGACAGCCTTTATCAGCCCCAGCATTTT,CASRGDSLYQPQHF
TRBJ1-4,TRBV5-1,-,TRBD1,TGCGCCAGCAGCAGATCCGGGACAGGGGCTACTAATGAAAAACTGTTTTTT,CASSRSGTGATNEKLFF
TRBJ1-2,TRBV19,few,-,TGTGCCAGTAGTATCGGGCAGGACAACTATGGCTACACCTTC,CASSIGQDNYGYTF
TRBJ2-3,TRBV27,-,-,TGTGCCAGCAGTGCCCAGGGGGGAATCACAGATACGCAGTATTTT,CASSAQGGITDTQYF
TRBJ2-1,TRBV7-9,once,TRBD1,TGTGCCAGCAGCTCGGGACAGGTCTCCTACAATGAGCAGTTCTTC,CASSSGQVSYNEQFF
TRBJ2-3,TRBV29-1,once,TRBD2,TGCAGCGTTGAGAGCGGGGGAGGAAATACGCAGTATTTT,CSVESGGGNTQYF
TRBJ1-6,TRBV19,-,-,TGTGCCAGTAGTACCGACCTGGGTGGGAATAATTCACCCCTCCACTTT,CASSTDLGGNNSPLHF
TRBJ1-4,TRBV15,-,TRBD1,TGTGCCACCAGCAGGACAGGGTCTCATGAAAAACTGTTTTTT,CATSRTGSHEKLFF
TRBJ1-5,TRBV9,-,-,TGTGCCAGCAGCGCGGGGGACTTTTATAGCAATCAGCCCCAGCATTTT,CASSAGDFYSNQPQHF
TRBJ1-2,TRBV10-3,-,-,TGTGCCATCAGAGGGGGTAACTATGGCTACACCTTC,CAIRGGNYGYTF
TRBJ2-7,TRBV5-6,-,-,TGTGCCAGCAGCTTAGTCCCTTACGAGCAGTACTTC,CASSLVPYEQYF
TRBJ1-1,TRBV4-2,-,-,TGTGCCAGCAGCTTGTTTGGGTCACGGAACACTGAAGCTTTCTTT,CASSLFGSRNTEAFF